Here is one T cell receptor (beta chain) with its context. Its antigen specificity is not known. Base quality data are lacking; no much larger clone is found one base away. Participants in the prospective study were enrolled through a virtual design, were aged 18 to 89 years, and lived in approximately 25 United States geographic areas. In the prospective study, participants were assigned to cohorts based on the clinical history participants reported in a screening survey and a study questionnaire. ImmuneRACE Cohort 3 recovered participants were defined by two consecutive negative NP/OP PCR tests, healthcare professional clearance, or symptom resolution. Each participant in the prospective study had whole blood, serum and a nasopharyngeal or oropharyngeal swab collected by mobile phlebotomists. Additional blood draws and questionnaires over an approximately 2-month period could optionally be provided by prospective study participants. Before DNA extraction, prospective study blood samples were shipped either frozen or at room temperature.

TCRbeta CDR3 regions were amplified from genomic DNA by means of the immunoSEQ Assay, a bias-controlled multiplex PCR. The authors' pipeline ran thus. Nucleated cell counts per sample were estimated from amplification of reference gene primers within the assay. To quantify the absolute abundance of each unique TCRbeta CDR3 rearrangement, sequence reads were collapsed and filtered. Productive Simpson clonality was computed per sample as the square root of Simpson's diversity index over productive rearrangements. What TCRdb holds here is the immuneACCESS table cut down to in-frame rearrangements. Part of the clones is not present; checked against another copy, under half of the missing clones reflect an unresolved V gene, and the others are unexplained. V and J calls and clone size are as listed in that table; D and trimming were resolved from the DNA. In all, the sample holds around 180,000 clones, and 86% of those were seen once. Around 9% of the sample is taken by the ten largest.

The data were taken from a study of blood T cell repertoires in COVID-19 (dated by TCRdb to 2018 to 2020). At the level of the whole study: Collaborator samples came from the United States, Italy and Spain and covered acute and convalescent phases of COVID-19. The material from the prospective study consisted of cDNA or gDNA derived from T cells, B-cell-depleted T cells, or PBMCs. The dataset comprised deeply sampled blood TCRbeta repertoires from subjects exposed to, actively infected with, or recovered from COVID-19. The repertoires were released in a freely available public database meant as a resource for research on the immune response to SARS-CoV-2. The samples were drawn from two sources: the first 160 participants of the ongoing ImmuneRACE study, and 1,254 subjects contributed by 6 global collaborators. A de-identified subject ID, COVID-19 status, age in years and sex were almost always included in the sample metadata. Where HLA class I and class II types were available, the types were taken from metadata supplied by the sample provider, not from assay-based typing. Points the paper makes about the study in general: How much clinical and demographic metadata was included differed by source and by participant, and the metadata was provided uncurated.

Relative to germline, V is missing 2 bases and J is missing 4 bases, with 8 bases of the junction outside any gene match. The CDR3 contains 15 residues, cysteine and phenylalanine counted. Here the CDR3 DNA is all that survives: 45 bases in frame from base 1. CDR1 is given as MNHEY and CDR2 as SMNVEV, both from the germline V gene (reference sequence). This sequence uses TRBV27 and TRBJ2-7, and 7 bases in between align with TRBD2. Sequenced sample: PBMCs or T cells enriched from blood (not recorded which). This TCR was sampled from a woman aged 25 to 39 who had recovered from COVID-19. The CDR3 corresponds to CASSLGRTGGYEQYF. In nucleotides, the sequence is TGTGCCAGCAGTTTAGGTAGGACGGGAGGTTACGAGCAGTACTTC.